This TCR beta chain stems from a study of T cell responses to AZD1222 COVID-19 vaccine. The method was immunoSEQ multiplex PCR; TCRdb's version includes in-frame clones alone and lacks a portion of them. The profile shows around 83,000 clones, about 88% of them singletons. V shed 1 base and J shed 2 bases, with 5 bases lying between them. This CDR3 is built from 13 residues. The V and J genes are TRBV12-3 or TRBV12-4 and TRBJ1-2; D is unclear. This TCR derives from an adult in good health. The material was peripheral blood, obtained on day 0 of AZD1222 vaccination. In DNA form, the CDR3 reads TGTGCCAGCAGTTTAGGGCAGAACTATGGCTACACCTTC. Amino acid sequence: CASSLGQNYGYTF.